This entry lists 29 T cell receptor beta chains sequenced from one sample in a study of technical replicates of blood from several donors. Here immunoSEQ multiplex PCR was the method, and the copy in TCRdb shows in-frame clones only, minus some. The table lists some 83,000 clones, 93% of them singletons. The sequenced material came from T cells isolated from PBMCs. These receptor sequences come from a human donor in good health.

The CDR3 coding sequence is TGTGCCAGCAGCGTAGCCTCAGGTCAAGACATTCAGTACTTC. Residues: CASSVASGQDIQYF. The chain recombines TRBV9 with TRBJ2-4, with D unresolved. This CDR3 has 14 amino acids. Trimming stripped 0 bases from V and 8 bases from J, with 12 bases between. The V gene's germline CDR1 is SGDLS and CDR2 YYNGEE. Using reference TRBV9 and TRBJ2-4 for the parts outside the CDR3, the full variable domain is DSGVTQTPKHLITATGQRVTLRCSPRSGDLSVYWYQQSLDQGLQFLIQYYNGEERAKGNILERFSAQQFPDLHSELNLSSLELGDSALYFCASSVASGQDIQYFGAGTRLSVL.

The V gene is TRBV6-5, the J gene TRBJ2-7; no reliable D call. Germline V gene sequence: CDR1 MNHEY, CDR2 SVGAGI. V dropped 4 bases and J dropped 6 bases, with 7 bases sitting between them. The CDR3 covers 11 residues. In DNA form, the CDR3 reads TGTGCCAGCAGTTTCAAGAGCGAGCAGTACTTC. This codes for CASSFKSEQYF.

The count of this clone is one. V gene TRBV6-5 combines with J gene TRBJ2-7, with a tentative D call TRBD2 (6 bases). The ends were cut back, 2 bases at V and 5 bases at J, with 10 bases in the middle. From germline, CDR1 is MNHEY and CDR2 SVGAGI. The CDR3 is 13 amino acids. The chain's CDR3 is CASSYAEGDEQYF. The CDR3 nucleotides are TGTGCCAGCAGTTACGCGGAGGGAGACGAGCAGTACTTC.

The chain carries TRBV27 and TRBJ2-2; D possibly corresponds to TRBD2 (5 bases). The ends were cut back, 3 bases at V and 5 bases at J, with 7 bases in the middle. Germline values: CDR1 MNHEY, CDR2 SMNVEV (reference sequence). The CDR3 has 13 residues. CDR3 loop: CASSFKRTGELFF. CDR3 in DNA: TGTGCCAGCAGTTTCAAGCGGACCGGGGAGCTGTTTTTT.

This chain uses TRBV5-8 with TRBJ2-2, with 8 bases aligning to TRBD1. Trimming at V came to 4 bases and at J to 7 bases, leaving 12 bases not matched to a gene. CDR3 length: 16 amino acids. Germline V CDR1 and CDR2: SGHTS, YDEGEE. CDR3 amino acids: CASSPDRELWIGELFF. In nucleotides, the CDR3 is TGTGCCAGCAGCCCGGACAGGGAACTTTGGATCGGGGAGCTGTTTTTT. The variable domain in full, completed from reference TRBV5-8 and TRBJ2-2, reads EAGVTQSPTHLIKTRGQQATLRCSPISGHTSVYWYQQALGLGLQFLLWYDEGEERNRGNFPPRFSGRQFPNYSSELNVNALELEDSALYLCASSPDRELWIGELFFGEGSRLTVL.

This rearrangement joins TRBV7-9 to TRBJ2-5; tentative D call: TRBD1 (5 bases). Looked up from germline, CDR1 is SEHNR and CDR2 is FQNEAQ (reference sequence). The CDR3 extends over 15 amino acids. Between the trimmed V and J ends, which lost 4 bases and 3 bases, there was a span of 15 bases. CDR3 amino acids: CASSSLLGREETQYF. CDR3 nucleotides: TGTGCCAGCAGCTCTTTGTTAGGCAGGGAAGAGACCCAGTACTTC.

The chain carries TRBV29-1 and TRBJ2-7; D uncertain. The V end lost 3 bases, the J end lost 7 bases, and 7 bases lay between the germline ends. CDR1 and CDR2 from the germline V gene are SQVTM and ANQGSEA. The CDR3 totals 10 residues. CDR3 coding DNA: TGCAGCGTTGAGATAGAAGAGCAGTACTTC. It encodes CSVEIEEQYF.

The CDR3, as DNA: TGTGCCAGCAGCTCACCCTCCCGGGCCCACACAGGAGAGACCCAGTACTTC. It is translated as CASSSPSRAHTGETQYF. This chain links TRBV7-2 with TRBJ2-5; D perhaps matches TRBD1 (5 bases). Germline values: CDR1 SGHTA, CDR2 FQGNSA. The CDR3 has 17 residues. Trimming removed 4 bases from V and 4 bases from J, with 22 bases in between.

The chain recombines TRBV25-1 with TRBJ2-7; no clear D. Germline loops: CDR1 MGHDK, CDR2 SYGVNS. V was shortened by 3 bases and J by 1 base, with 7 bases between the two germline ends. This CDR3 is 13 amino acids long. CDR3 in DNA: TGTGCCAGCAGTGACAGGATTTCCTACGAGCAGTACTTC. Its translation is CASSDRISYEQYF.

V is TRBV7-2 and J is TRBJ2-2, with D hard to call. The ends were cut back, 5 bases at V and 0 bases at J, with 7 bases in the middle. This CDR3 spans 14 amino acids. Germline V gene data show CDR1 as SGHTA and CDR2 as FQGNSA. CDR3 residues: CASSLSPNTGELFF. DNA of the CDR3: TGTGCCAGCAGCCTGTCTCCGAACACCGGGGAGCTGTTTTTT. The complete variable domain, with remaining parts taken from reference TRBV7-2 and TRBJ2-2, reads GAGVSQSPSNKVTEKGKDVELRCDPISGHTALYWYRQSLGQGLEFLIYFQGNSAPDKSGLPSDRFSAERTGGSVSTLTIQRTQQEDSAVYLCASSLSPNTGELFFGEGSRLTVL.

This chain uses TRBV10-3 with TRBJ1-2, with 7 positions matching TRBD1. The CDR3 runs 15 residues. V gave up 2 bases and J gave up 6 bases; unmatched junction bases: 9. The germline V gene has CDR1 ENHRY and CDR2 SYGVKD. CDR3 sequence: CAISEGNRGRDGYTF. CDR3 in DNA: TGTGCCATCAGTGAGGGGAACAGGGGAAGGGATGGCTACACCTTC.

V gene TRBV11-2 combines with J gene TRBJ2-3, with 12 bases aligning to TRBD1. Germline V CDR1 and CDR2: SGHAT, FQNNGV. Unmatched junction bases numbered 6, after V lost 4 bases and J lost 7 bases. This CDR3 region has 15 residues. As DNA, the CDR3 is TGTGCCAGCAGCTCCCCGGGACAGGGGGCAAATACGCAGTATTTT. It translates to CASSSPGQGANTQYF.

The CDR3 DNA reads as TGCGCCAGCAGCCAAGTAGGAGGGGATCAAGAGACCCAGTACTTC. Translated, it gives CASSQVGGDQETQYF. The V gene is TRBV4-1, the J gene TRBJ2-5, with D perhaps matching TRBD2 (6 bases). The CDR3 spans 15 residues. In germline, CDR1 is MGHRA, CDR2 YSYEKL. Trimming removed 1 base from V and 2 bases from J, with 11 bases in between.

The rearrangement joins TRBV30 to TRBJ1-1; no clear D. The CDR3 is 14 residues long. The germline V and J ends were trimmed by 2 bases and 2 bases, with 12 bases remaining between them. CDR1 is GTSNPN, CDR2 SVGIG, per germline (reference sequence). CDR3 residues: CAWSTDGRNTEAFF. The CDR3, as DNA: TGTGCCTGGAGTACAGACGGGAGAAACACTGAAGCTTTCTTT.

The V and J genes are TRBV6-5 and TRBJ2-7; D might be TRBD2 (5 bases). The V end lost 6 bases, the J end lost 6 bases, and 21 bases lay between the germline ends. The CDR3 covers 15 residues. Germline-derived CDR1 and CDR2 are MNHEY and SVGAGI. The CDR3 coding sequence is TGTGCCAGCAGCCGCTCTAGCCGGGTTGTTTTCGAGCAGTACTTC. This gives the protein CASSRSSRVVFEQYF.

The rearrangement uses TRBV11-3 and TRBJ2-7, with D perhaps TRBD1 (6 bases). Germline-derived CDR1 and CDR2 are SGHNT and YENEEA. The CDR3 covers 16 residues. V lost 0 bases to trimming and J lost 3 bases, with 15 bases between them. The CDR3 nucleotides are TGTGCCAGCAGCTTAGATTCAGGGGACGGACACTACGAGCAGTACTTC. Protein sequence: CASSLDSGDGHYEQYF.

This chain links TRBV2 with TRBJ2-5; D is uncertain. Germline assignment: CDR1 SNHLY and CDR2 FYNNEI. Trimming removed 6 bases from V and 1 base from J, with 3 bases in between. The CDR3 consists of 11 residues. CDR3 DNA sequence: TGTGCCAGCAGCTTCCAAGAGACCCAGTACTTC. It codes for CASSFQETQYF.

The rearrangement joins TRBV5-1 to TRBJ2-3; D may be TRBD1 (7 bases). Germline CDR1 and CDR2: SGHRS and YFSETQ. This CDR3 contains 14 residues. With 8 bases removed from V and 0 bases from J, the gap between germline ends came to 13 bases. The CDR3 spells CASTGGQSTDTQYF. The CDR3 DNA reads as TGCGCCAGTACCGGGGGACAGAGCACAGATACGCAGTATTTT.

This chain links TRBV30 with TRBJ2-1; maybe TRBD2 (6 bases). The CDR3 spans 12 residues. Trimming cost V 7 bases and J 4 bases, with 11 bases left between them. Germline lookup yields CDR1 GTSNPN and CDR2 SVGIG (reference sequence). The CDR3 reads CASGRDYNEQFF. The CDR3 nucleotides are TGTGCCTCCGGGCGGGATTACAATGAGCAGTTCTTC.

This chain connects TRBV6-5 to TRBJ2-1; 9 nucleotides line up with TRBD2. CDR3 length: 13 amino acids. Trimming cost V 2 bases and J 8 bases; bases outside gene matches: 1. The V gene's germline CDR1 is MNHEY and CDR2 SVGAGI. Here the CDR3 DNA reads TGTGCCAGCAGTTACGCGGGGGGGCATGAGCAGTTCTTC. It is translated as CASSYAGGHEQFF.

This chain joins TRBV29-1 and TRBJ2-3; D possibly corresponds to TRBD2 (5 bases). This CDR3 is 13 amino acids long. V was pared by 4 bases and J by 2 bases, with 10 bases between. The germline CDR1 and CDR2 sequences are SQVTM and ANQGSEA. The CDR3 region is CSVASGVTDTQYF. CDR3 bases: TGCAGCGTTGCTTCCGGGGTCACAGATACGCAGTATTTT.

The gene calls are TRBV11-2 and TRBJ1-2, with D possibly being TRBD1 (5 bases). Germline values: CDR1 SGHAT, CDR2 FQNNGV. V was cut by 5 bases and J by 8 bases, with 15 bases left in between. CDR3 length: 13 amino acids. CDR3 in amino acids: CASSLSGGEGYTF. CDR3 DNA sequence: TGTGCCAGCAGCCTCAGTGGGGGGGAAGGCTACACCTTC.

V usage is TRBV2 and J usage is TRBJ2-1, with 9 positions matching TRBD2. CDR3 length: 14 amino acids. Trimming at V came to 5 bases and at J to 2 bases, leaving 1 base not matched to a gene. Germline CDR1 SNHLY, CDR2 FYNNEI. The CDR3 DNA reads TGTGCCAGCAGTCGGACTAGCGCCTACAATGAGCAGTTCTTC. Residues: CASSRTSAYNEQFF.

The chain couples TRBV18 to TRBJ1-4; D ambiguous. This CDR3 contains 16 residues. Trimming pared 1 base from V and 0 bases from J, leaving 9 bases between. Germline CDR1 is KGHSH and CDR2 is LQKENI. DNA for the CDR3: TGTGCCAGCTCACCACATCCCCCCGCAACTAATGAAAAACTGTTTTTT. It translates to CASSPHPPATNEKLFF.

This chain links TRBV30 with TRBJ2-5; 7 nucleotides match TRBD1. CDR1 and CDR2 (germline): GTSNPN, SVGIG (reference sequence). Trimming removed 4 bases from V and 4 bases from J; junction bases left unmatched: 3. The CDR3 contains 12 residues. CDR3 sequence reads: CAWKPGGETQYF. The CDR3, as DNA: TGTGCCTGGAAACCAGGGGGAGAGACCCAGTACTTC.

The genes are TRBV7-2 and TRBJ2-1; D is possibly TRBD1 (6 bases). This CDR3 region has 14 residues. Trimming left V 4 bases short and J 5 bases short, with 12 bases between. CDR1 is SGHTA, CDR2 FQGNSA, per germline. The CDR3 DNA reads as TGTGCCAGCAGCTCGGCAGGGGTCCACAATGAGCAGTTCTTC. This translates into CASSSAGVHNEQFF. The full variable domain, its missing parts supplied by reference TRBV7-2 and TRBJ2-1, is GAGVSQSPSNKVTEKGKDVELRCDPISGHTALYWYRQSLGQGLEFLIYFQGNSAPDKSGLPSDRFSAERTGGSVSTLTIQRTQQEDSAVYLCASSSAGVHNEQFFGPGTRLTVL.

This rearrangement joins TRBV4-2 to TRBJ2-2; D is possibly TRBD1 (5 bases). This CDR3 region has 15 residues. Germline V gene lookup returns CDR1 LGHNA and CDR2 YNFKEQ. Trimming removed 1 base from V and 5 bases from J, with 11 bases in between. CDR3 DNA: TGTGCCAGCAGCCAAGGTGACAGAGATACCGGGGAGCTGTTTTTT. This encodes CASSQGDRDTGELFF.

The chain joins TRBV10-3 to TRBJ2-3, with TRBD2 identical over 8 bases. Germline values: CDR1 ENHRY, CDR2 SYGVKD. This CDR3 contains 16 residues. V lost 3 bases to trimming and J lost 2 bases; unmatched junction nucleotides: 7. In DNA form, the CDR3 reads TGTGCCATCAGTGAAATGGCGGGAGGTTCCACAGATACGCAGTATTTT. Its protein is CAISEMAGGSTDTQYF.

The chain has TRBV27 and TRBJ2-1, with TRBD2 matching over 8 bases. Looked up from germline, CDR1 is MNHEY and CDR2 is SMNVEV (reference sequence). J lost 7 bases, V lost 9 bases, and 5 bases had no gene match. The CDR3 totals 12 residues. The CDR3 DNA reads TGTGCCAGTCGTAGCGGGGCAAATGAGCAGTTCTTC. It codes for CASRSGANEQFF.